A single sample gave rise to the 27 T cell receptor beta chains below, sequenced in a study of vaccination and CD4 T cells after COVID-19 (dated 2022 in TCRdb). This sample's treatment or condition label indicates: approximately nine-day PBMC culture with coronavirus spike peptide pools or control peptides (ViraFEST assay). The library was built by means of PCR. Sequencing instrument: Illumina iSeq 100. DNA from cultured CD4+ T cells was subjected to TCR sequencing with the Oncomine TCR Beta short-read assay at the Johns Hopkins FTIC core. The public reads were quality trimmed at Q25 with fastp and then assembled into clones with MiXCR by TCRdb, keeping productive beta chains. For every CDR3 protein sequence, its rows merge into one entry that carries the most common genes and DNA. The sample records 13,000 to 15,000 distinct CDR3 sequences, nearly 35% of which are singletons. Roughly a third of the sample rests with the top ten.

No antigen is known for these receptors. Sequencing input: cultured CD4+ T cells from blood. Receptors were obtained from a human donor with COVID-19.

The chain couples TRBV11-3 to TRBJ2-3; 7 bases are shared with TRBD1. The CDR3 totals 16 residues. Trimming took 2 bases from V and 4 from J; bases not matched to a gene: 9. Per germline, CDR1 SGHNT and CDR2 YENEEA. The CDR3 bases are TGTGCCAGCAGCTTAAGTTTAACAGGGGAATCAGATACGCAGTATTTT. This gives the protein CASSLSLTGESDTQYF.

The chain carries TRBV7-8 and TRBJ2-5; a possible D gene is TRBD2 (6 bases). CDR1 and CDR2 (germline): SGHVS, FQNEAQ. Trimming cost V 7 bases and J 5 bases, with 14 bases left between them. The CDR3 spans 13 residues. The CDR3: CASNQGLLETQYF. The CDR3 DNA follows: TGTGCCAGCAACCAGGGACTTCTGGAGACCCAGTACTTC.

The chain links TRBV7-2 to TRBJ1-2; TRBD1 might be the D (5 bases). This CDR3 contains 14 residues. V was cut by 2 bases and J by 4 bases, with 11 bases left in between. CDR1 and CDR2 from the germline V gene are SGHTA and FQGNSA. CDR3 protein: CASSLSQGIYGYTF. Written as DNA, the CDR3 is TGTGCCAGCAGCTTAAGTCAGGGAATCTATGGCTACACCTTC.

The V and J genes are TRBV7-2 and TRBJ2-1, with D perhaps matching TRBD1 or TRBD2 (5 bases each). V shed 1 base and J shed 7 bases, with 11 bases lying between them. CDR3 size: 14 residues. Germline lookup yields CDR1 SGHTA and CDR2 FQGNSA. CDR3 sequence reads: CASSLDSGSNEQFF. The CDR3 nucleotides are TGTGCCAGCAGCTTAGACTCAGGGAGTAATGAGCAGTTCTTC.

V is TRBV6-1 and J is TRBJ1-5; D is uncertain. This CDR3 spans 13 amino acids. Trimming removed 5 bases at V and 5 bases at J, with 10 bases between. The V gene's germline CDR1 is MNHNS and CDR2 SASEGT. For the CDR3, the DNA is TGTGCCAGCAGTAGAAGGGAAGATCAGCCCCAGCATTTT. Amino acid sequence: CASSRREDQPQHF.

The rearrangement uses TRBV5-8 and TRBJ1-2; D not resolved. Germline lookup yields CDR1 SGHTS and CDR2 YDEGEE. V lost 0 bases and J 8 bases, leaving 20 bases between the germline ends. The CDR3 sequence is 16 residues long. The CDR3 spells CASSLDVISFSPGYTF. The CDR3 nucleotides are TGTGCCAGCAGCTTGGACGTCATATCTTTTTCTCCCGGCTACACCTTC.

The chain combines TRBV30 with TRBJ1-1, with 7 bases aligning to TRBD1. The junction had 8 bases not matched to a gene; V was cut back by 1 base and J by 3 bases. The length of the CDR3 is 15 residues. In germline, CDR1 is GTSNPN, CDR2 SVGIG (reference sequence). The CDR3 DNA sequence: TGTGCCTGGAGTGGGGAGTTAACAGGGGACACTGAAGCTTTCTTT. It encodes CAWSGELTGDTEAFF.

V gene TRBV21-1 combines with J gene TRBJ1-5. TRBV21-1 is a pseudogene segment. The CDR3 totals 19 residues. The CDR3 region has the DNA TGTGCCAGCAGCAAAGCGCCGGGGTCAGCTATCCATAGCAATCAGCCCCAGCATTTT. Its protein product is CASSKAPGSAIHSNQPQHF.

This sequence joins TRBV5-4 and TRBJ2-5; 11 bases line up with TRBD2. There are 14 residues in the CDR3. Germline V gene lookup returns CDR1 SGHNT and CDR2 YYREEE (reference sequence). The ends lost 0 bases at V and 8 bases at J; junction bases unmatched: 3. The CDR3 DNA reads TGTGCCAGCAGCTTGGAACTAGCGGGGGTAACCCAGTACTTC. Translated: CASSLELAGVTQYF.

This clonotype was recorded a few times. V usage is TRBV20-1 and J usage is TRBJ2-3; 9 nucleotides agree with TRBD1. The CDR3 is 14 residues long. With 6 bases clipped from V and 9 bases from J, the junction kept 13 bases outside the gene matches. The germline V gene encodes CDR1 DFQATT and CDR2 SNEGSKA (reference sequence). The CDR3 reads CSATGTGWSGTQYF. As DNA, the CDR3 is TGCAGTGCCACTGGGACAGGGTGGTCGGGGACGCAGTATTTT.

This clonotype came up a few times. This chain links TRBV7-3 with TRBJ2-3, with 15 bases identical to TRBD2. J lost 1 base, V lost 0 bases, and 11 bases had no gene match. Germline V gene lookup returns CDR1 SGHTA and CDR2 FQGTGA. The CDR3 is 21 residues long. The CDR3 DNA reads TGTGCCAGCAGCTTAACGCGGACTAGCGGGGGGGGCGGATGGGGCACAGATACGCAGTATTTT. Its protein is CASSLTRTSGGGGWGTDTQYF.

J is TRBJ1-1 and V is TRBV5-1; D possibly corresponds to TRBD1 (5 bases). Looked up from germline, CDR1 is SGHRS and CDR2 is YFSETQ. The ends were cut back, 1 base at V and 0 bases at J, with 10 bases in the middle. The CDR3 spans 15 residues. CDR3 bases: TGCGCCAGCAGCTTGCAAGGGGTAGTGAACACTGAAGCTTTCTTT. Translation gives CASSLQGVVNTEAFF.

The chain recombines TRBV25-1 with TRBJ1-5, with unresolved D. Trimming stripped 0 bases from V and 8 bases from J, with 8 bases between. Germline-derived CDR1 and CDR2 are MGHDK and SYGVNS. This CDR3 is built from 13 residues. CDR3 sequence: CASSEYGGKPQHF. Here the CDR3 DNA reads TGTGCCAGCAGTGAATATGGTGGGAAGCCCCAGCATTTT.

V gene TRBV6-1 combines with J gene TRBJ1-2; no clear D. The CDR3 is 13 amino acids. Trimming shortened V by 6 bases and J by 2 bases, and 10 bases separated the two germline ends. Germline assignment: CDR1 MNHNS and CDR2 SASEGT. CDR3 nucleotide sequence: TGTGCCAGCAGCATAAGCGGCAACTATGGCTACACCTTC. Protein product: CASSISGNYGYTF.

The V gene is TRBV7-6, the J gene TRBJ2-3; D is unresolved. V was pared by 5 bases and J by 7 bases, with 13 bases between. The CDR3 length is 13 residues. The germline CDR1 and CDR2 sequences are SGHVS and FNYEAQ. Written as DNA, the CDR3 is TGTGCCAGCAGCCCCCGGGCCATAAATACGCAGTATTTT. Its protein product is CASSPRAINTQYF.

This chain connects TRBV29-1 to TRBJ1-1; D uncertain. Trimming cost V 7 bases and J 4 bases, with 7 bases left between them. Per germline, CDR1 SQVTM and CDR2 ANQGSEA. The CDR3 totals 10 residues. For the CDR3, the DNA is TGCAGCGCCCAGGCCACTGAAGCTTTCTTT. It codes for CSAQATEAFF.

This chain connects TRBV3-1 to TRBJ1-5, with D tentatively TRBD1 (6 bases). Germline CDR1 and CDR2: LGHDT and YNNKEL (reference sequence). The length of the CDR3 is 17 residues. The germline V and J ends were trimmed by 3 bases and 3 bases, with 18 bases remaining between them. The CDR3 sequence is CASSQLSAGANNQPQHF. The CDR3 DNA follows: TGTGCCAGCAGCCAGCTGTCCGCAGGGGCAAACAATCAGCCCCAGCATTTT.

Of note for this clonotype: A read error may account for a junction end that differs from germline. This chain joins TRBV15 and TRBJ1-5; possible D gene TRBD1, 6 bases. The CDR3 is 16 amino acids. The germline V gene has CDR1 LNHNV and CDR2 YYDKDF (reference sequence). The CDR3 protein is CAASGGVLGGYQPQHF. CDR3 sequence (DNA): TGTGCCGCCAGCGGGGGTGTGCTGGGGGGCTATCAGCCCCAGCATTTT.

This clonotype was recorded a few times. This rearrangement joins TRBV11-2 to TRBJ1-2; 8 bases align to TRBD1. Per germline, CDR1 SGHAT and CDR2 FQNNGV. The CDR3 contains 13 residues. With V trimmed by 8 bases and J by 1 base, 3 bases remained unmatched. CDR3 bases: TGTGCCAGCGGACAGGGCCGTAACTATGGCTACACCTTC. Its translation: CASGQGRNYGYTF.

This clonotype has only a few counts. The CDR3 loop reads CSAPDVNEQFF. The CDR3 DNA follows: TGCAGTGCCCCCGACGTTAATGAGCAGTTCTTC. The V and J genes are TRBV20-1 and TRBJ2-1; no reliable D call. The V gene's germline CDR1 is DFQATT and CDR2 SNEGSKA (reference sequence). V lost 6 bases to trimming and J lost 7 bases, with 10 bases between them. The CDR3 is made up of 11 amino acids.

This clonotype has just a few counts. The CDR3 sequence: CSARTGITEAFF. The CDR3 nucleotides are TGCAGTGCCAGGACAGGGATCACTGAAGCTTTCTTT. This sequence joins TRBV20-1 and TRBJ1-1; 8 bases map to TRBD1. The CDR3 length is 12 residues. V lost 6 bases, J lost 4 bases, and 4 bases stayed unmatched. Germline V gives CDR1 DFQATT, CDR2 SNEGSKA (reference sequence).

This clonotype was picked up a small number of times. The gene calls are TRBV28 and TRBJ1-2, with 8 bases aligning to TRBD1. The CDR3 spans 13 residues. Germline V lookup: CDR1 MDHEN, CDR2 SYDVKM. Unmatched junction bases numbered 4, after V lost 2 bases and J lost 8 bases. The CDR3 here is CASSLRTGSGYTF. The DNA of the CDR3 is TGTGCCAGCAGTTTAAGGACAGGGAGCGGCTACACCTTC.

This chain connects TRBV4-2 to TRBJ1-2; 12 bases agree with TRBD1. Losses at the gene ends were 0 bases for V and 7 bases for J; bases not matched to a gene: 3. The V gene's germline CDR1 is LGHNA and CDR2 YNFKEQ. This CDR3 contains 15 residues. CDR3 coding DNA: TGTGCCAGCAGCCAAGACGGGACAGGGGGCTCTGGCTACACCTTC. Protein: CASSQDGTGGSGYTF.

The CDR3 loop reads CASSTGPHGDQPQHF. Here the CDR3 DNA reads TGTGCCAGTAGTACTGGGCCCCACGGGGATCAGCCCCAGCATTTT. The chain uses TRBV19 and TRBJ1-5; no reliable D call. CDR1 is LNHDA, CDR2 SQIVND, per germline (reference sequence). This CDR3 region has 15 residues. Trimming cost V 4 bases and J 5 bases, with 15 bases left between them.

This CDR3 is CASSYSNRQSYEQYF. In nucleotides, the CDR3 is TGTGCCAGCAGTTACTCGAACAGGCAGTCCTACGAGCAGTACTTC. V is TRBV6-5 and J is TRBJ2-7, with a tentative D call TRBD1 (5 bases). The CDR3 length is 15 residues. Trimming shortened V by 0 bases and J by 1 base, and 10 bases separated the two germline ends. CDR1 and CDR2 from the germline V gene are MNHEY and SVGAGI.

Only a few counts were recorded for this clonotype. The genes are TRBV5-1 and TRBJ2-7, with TRBD2 matching over 8 bases. V lost 3 bases to trimming and J lost 7 bases; unmatched junction nucleotides: 15. From germline, CDR1 is SGHRS and CDR2 YFSETQ. The CDR3 spans 16 residues. CDR3 coding DNA: TGCGCCAGCAGCTCCGGTTTTGCGGGGGGATTCGTTGAGCAGTACTTC. Translation: CASSSGFAGGFVEQYF.

This clonotype showed up just a few times. V usage is TRBV19 and J usage is TRBJ1-1, with D possibly matching TRBD1 (5 bases). Germline lookup yields CDR1 LNHDA and CDR2 SQIVND (reference sequence). This CDR3 region has 13 residues. Trimming pared 7 bases from V and 0 bases from J, leaving 9 bases between. This CDR3 is CASKARVNTEAFF. The CDR3 DNA follows: TGTGCCAGTAAAGCCAGGGTGAACACTGAAGCTTTCTTT.